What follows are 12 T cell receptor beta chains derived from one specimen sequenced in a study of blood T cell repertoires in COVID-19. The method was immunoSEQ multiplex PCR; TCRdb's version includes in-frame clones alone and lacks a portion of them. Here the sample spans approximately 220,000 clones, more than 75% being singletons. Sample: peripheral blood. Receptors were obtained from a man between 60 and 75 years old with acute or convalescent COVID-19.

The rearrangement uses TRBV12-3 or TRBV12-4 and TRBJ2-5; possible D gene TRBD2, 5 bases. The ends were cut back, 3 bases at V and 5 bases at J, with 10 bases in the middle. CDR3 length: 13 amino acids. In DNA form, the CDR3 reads TGTGCCAGCAGTTTCCTAGCTCGGGAGACCCAGTACTTC. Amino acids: CASSFLARETQYF.

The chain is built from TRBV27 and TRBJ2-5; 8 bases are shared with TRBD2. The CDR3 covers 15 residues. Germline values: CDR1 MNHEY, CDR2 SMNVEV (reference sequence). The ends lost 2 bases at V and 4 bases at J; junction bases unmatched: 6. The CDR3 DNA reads TGTGCCAGCAGTTTACGGGCGGGGGGTCGAGAGACCCAGTACTTC. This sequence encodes CASSLRAGGRETQYF.

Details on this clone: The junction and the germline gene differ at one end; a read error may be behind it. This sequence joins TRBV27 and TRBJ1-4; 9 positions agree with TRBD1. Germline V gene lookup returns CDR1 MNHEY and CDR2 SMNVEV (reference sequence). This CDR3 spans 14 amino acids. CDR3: CASSFGTGNERLFF. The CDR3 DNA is TGTGCCAGCAGTTTCGGGACAGGGAATGAAAGACTGTTTTTT.

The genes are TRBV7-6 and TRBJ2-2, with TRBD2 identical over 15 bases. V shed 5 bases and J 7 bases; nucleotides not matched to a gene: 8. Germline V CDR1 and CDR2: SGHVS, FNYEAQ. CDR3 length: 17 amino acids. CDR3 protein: CASSPGTSGGSRGELFF. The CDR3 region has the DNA TGTGCCAGCAGCCCCGGGACTAGCGGGGGGTCCCGCGGGGAGCTGTTTTTT.

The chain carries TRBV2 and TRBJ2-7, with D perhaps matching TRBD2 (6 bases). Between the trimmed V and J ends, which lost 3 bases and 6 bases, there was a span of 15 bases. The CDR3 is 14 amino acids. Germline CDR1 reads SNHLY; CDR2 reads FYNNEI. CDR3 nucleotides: TGTGCCAGCAGTGAGGGGCGGGGAATCTCCGAGCAGTACTTC. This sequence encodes CASSEGRGISEQYF.

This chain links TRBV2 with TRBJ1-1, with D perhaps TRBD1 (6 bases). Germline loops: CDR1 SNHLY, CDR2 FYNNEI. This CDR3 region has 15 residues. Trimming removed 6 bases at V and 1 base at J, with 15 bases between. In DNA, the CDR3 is TGTGCCAGCAGGGCCCGGGACATCAGGAACACTGAAGCTTTCTTT. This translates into CASRARDIRNTEAFF.

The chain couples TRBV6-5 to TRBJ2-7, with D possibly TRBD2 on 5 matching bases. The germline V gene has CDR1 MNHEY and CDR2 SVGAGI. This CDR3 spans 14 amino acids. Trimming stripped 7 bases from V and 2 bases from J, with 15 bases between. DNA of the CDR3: TGTGCCAGCACCAGAGGACCCGGGGCCTACGAGCAGTACTTC. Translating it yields CASTRGPGAYEQYF.

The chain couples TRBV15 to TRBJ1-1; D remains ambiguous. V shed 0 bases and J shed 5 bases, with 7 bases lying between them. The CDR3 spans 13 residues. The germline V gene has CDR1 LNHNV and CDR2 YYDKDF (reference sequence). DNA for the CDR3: TGTGCCACCAGCAGAGACGCGGGAACTGAAGCTTTCTTT. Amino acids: CATSRDAGTEAFF. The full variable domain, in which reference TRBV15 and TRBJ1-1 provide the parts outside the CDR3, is DAMVIQNPRYQVTQFGKPVTLSCSQTLNHNVMYWYQQKSSQAPKLLFHYYDKDFNNEADTPDNFQSRRPNTSFCFLDIRSPGLGDTAMYLCATSRDAGTEAFFGQGTRLTVV.

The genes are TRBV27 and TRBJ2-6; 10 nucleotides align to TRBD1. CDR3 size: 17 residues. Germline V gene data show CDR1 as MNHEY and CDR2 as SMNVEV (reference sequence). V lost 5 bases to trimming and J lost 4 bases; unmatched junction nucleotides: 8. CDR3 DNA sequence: TGTGCCAGCAGTCCAGGGACAGGGGATGTAGGGGCCAACGTCCTGACTTTC. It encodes CASSPGTGDVGANVLTF.

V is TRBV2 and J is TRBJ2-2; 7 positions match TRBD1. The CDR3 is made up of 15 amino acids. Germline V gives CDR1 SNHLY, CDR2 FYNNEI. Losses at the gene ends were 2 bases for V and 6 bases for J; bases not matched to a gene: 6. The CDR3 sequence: CASSETGVGAGELFF. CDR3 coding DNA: TGTGCCAGCAGTGAAACAGGGGTTGGGGCCGGGGAGCTGTTTTTT.

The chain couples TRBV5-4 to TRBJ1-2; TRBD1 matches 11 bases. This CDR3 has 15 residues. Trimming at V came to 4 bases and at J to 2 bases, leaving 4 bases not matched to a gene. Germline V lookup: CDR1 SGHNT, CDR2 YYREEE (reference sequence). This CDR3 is CASSGGQGVNYGYTF. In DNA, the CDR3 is TGTGCCAGCAGCGGGGGACAGGGGGTAAACTATGGCTACACCTTC.

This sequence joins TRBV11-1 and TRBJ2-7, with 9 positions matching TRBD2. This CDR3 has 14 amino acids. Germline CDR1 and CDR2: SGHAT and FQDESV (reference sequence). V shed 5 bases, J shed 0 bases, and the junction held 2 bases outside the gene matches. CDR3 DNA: TGTGCCAGCAGCCCGGGACTAGCCTCCTACGAGCAGTACTTC. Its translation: CASSPGLASYEQYF.